The rows below give T cell receptor beta chains drawn from one sample of a study of blood T cell repertoires in COVID-19. Sequencing was performed with immunoSEQ multiplex PCR; in TCRdb, only in-frame clones are kept and a portion is missing. The sample lists over 200,000 clones; about 90% were seen once. The sequencing input was peripheral blood. These receptors all come from a woman aged 18-35 years who had recovered from COVID-19. The CDR3 runs from the conserved cysteine through the conserved F or W. D genes are given only for firm matches. Where a row states a size, it is once, few, many or the class of an expanded clone; other rows omit it.

d_call	cdr3_length	v_call	clone_size	j_call	cdr3_nt	cdr3_aa
TRBD1	15	TRBV19	.	TRBJ1-2	TGTGCCAGTACATGGGGGGTCGGACAGGACTATGGCTACACCTTC	CASTWGVGQDYGYTF
TRBD2	15	TRBV4-2	.	TRBJ2-7	TGTGCCAGCAGCCAAGATAACGGGGGGGCCTACGAGCAGTACTTC	CASSQDNGGAYEQYF
TRBD2	15	TRBV4-1	.	TRBJ2-7	TGCGCCAGCAGCCAGATTAGCGGGAGCGACTACGAGCAGTACTTC	CASSQISGSDYEQYF
.	18	TRBV7-2	.	TRBJ2-7	TGTGCCAGCAGCTGGGCTCCGATACTAGACTTTAAACCCTACGAGCAGTACTTC	CASSWAPILDFKPYEQYF
TRBD2	15	TRBV5-1	.	TRBJ2-3	TGCGCCAGCAGCGTAACTAGCGGGAGGTCAGATACGCAGTATTTT	CASSVTSGRSDTQYF
TRBD2	12	TRBV13	.	TRBJ2-1	TGTGCCAGCAGCTTAGGACTAGCGGTGCAGTTCTTC	CASSLGLAVQFF
.	12	TRBV5-6	few	TRBJ1-1	TGTGCCAGCAGCAAAGACAGCACTGAAGCTTTCTTT	CASSKDSTEAFF
.	13	TRBV9	.	TRBJ1-1	TGTGCCAGCAGCCCTGGACAGAACACTGAAGCTTTCTTT	CASSPGQNTEAFF
TRBD1	16	TRBV27	.	TRBJ1-1	TGTGCCAGCAGTTTAAGGGGACAGTATATGAACACTGAAGCTTTCTTT	CASSLRGQYMNTEAFF
.	16	TRBV6-2/TRBV6-3	.	TRBJ1-5	TGTGCCAGCAGTTCGTGGACGGGAGGGAGCAATCAGCCCCAGCATTTT	CASSSWTGGSNQPQHF
.	14	TRBV18	.	TRBJ2-7	TGTGCCAGCTCACCACAGTTAGATTCGGGGGAGCAGTACTTC	CASSPQLDSGEQYF
TRBD1	12	TRBV24-1	few	TRBJ1-2	TGTGCCACCAGTACGGACAGGGGAGGCTACACCTTC	CATSTDRGGYTF
TRBD2	15	TRBV28	.	TRBJ2-5	TGTGCCAGCCGCCTAGCGGGAGGGTACCGGGAGACCCAGTACTTC	CASRLAGGYRETQYF
TRBD1	15	TRBV3-1/TRBV3-2	.	TRBJ2-2	TGTGCCAGCAGCCACGGACAGGGGTACACCGGGGAGCTGTTTTTT	CASSHGQGYTGELFF
TRBD1	17	TRBV29-1	.	TRBJ2-7	TGCAGCGTTCGACAGGGGGCGATTTCTACTTCTTTCTACGAGCAGTACTTC	CSVRQGAISTSFYEQYF
.	16	TRBV4-1	.	TRBJ2-3	TGCGCCAGCAGCCAAGGAGTAGCTGTTAGCACAGATACGCAGTATTTT	CASSQGVAVSTDTQYF
.	18	TRBV9	.	TRBJ2-2	TGTGCCAGCAGCTCCCCCCTAGGAAGGTCGGAGAACACCGGGGAGCTGTTTTTT	CASSSPLGRSENTGELFF
TRBD2	15	TRBV7-3	.	TRBJ2-3	TGTGCCAGCAGTCTAGCGGGAAATCAGGCAGATACGCAGTATTTT	CASSLAGNQADTQYF
.	17	TRBV5-1	.	TRBJ2-3	TGCGCCAGCAGCGACCCTTATGCAGGGCGGATCACAGATACGCAGTATTTT	CASSDPYAGRITDTQYF
TRBD1	15	TRBV27	.	TRBJ1-5	TGTGCCAGCAGTCAGGACAGGGGGCAAGTTCAGCCCCAGCATTTT	CASSQDRGQVQPQHF
TRBD1	18	TRBV7-2	.	TRBJ1-2	TGTGCCAGCAGCTTATTTTCGGGACAGTCATCCCAAAACTATGGCTACACCTTC	CASSLFSGQSSQNYGYTF
TRBD1	11	TRBV19	.	TRBJ1-1	TGTGCCAGTAGTATGGGACAGACAGCTTTCTTT	CASSMGQTAFF
.	14	TRBV14	.	TRBJ1-1	TGTGCCAGCAGGGCGCTGACAGGGAACACTGAAGCTTTCTTT	CASRALTGNTEAFF
.	16	TRBV27	.	TRBJ2-1	TGTGCCAGCAGTTTGGGGAGCTTCTCAAGATACAATGAGCAGTTCTTC	CASSLGSFSRYNEQFF
TRBD2	19	TRBV7-7	.	TRBJ2-7	TGTGCCAGCAGTATAACAGGGCAGCTAGCGGGAGAATGTCCTTACGAGCAGTACTTC	CASSITGQLAGECPYEQYF
TRBD2	14	TRBV5-5	.	TRBJ2-2	TGTGCCAGCAGCCCGGGACTATCCATCGGGGAGCTGTTTTTT	CASSPGLSIGELFF
.	16	TRBV6-2/TRBV6-3	.	TRBJ2-1	TGTGCCAGCAGTTACTCGGAGGTGGGGTACTACAATGAGCAGTTCTTC	CASSYSEVGYYNEQFF
.	15	TRBV4-3	once	TRBJ1-2	TGCGCCAGCAGCAAAAATCAGGGGCCTAACTATGGCTACACCTTC	CASSKNQGPNYGYTF
.	13	TRBV7-7	few	TRBJ2-7	TGTGCCAGCAGTCCGGGTCCAACCTACGAGCAGTACTTC	CASSPGPTYEQYF
TRBD1	17	TRBV5-1	once	TRBJ2-7	TGCGCCAGCAGCGTACTCGGGACAGGGGTAAACTCCTACGAGCAGTACTTC	CASSVLGTGVNSYEQYF
TRBD1	15	TRBV2	.	TRBJ1-3	TGTGCCAGCCCCCGGAGACAGGGGGCGAGTAACACCATATATTTT	CASPRRQGASNTIYF
.	16	TRBV7-8	few	TRBJ1-2	TGTGCCAGCAGCTTAGGAGGGCAGGGGACCTTCTATGGCTACACCTTC	CASSLGGQGTFYGYTF
.	15	TRBV6-5	.	TRBJ2-3	TGTGCCAGCAACGGGGAGGGGGTGGGCACAGATACGCAGTATTTT	CASNGEGVGTDTQYF
.	12	TRBV12-5	.	TRBJ1-1	TGTGCTAGTGGTCCCGGACTTGCCCAAGCTTTCTTT	CASGPGLAQAFF
.	15	TRBV2	.	TRBJ1-1	TGTGCCAGCAGTCCCCTTAGGGGAACCAACACTGAAGCTTTCTTT	CASSPLRGTNTEAFF
.	14	TRBV9	few	TRBJ2-2	TGTGCCAGCAGCGTCAGTCTGCACACCGGGGAGCTGTTTTTT	CASSVSLHTGELFF
.	14	TRBV10-3	.	TRBJ2-4	TGTGCCATCAGCGATATACTAGCCAAAAACATTCAGTACTTC	CAISDILAKNIQYF
TRBD1	14	TRBV15	.	TRBJ1-3	TGTGCCACCAGCCTTGACAGGGGAGGTAACACCATATATTTT	CATSLDRGGNTIYF
TRBD1	15	TRBV14	.	TRBJ2-7	TGTGCCAGCAGACTCACAGGGGGCGCAGATTTCGAGCAGTACTTC	CASRLTGGADFEQYF
TRBD2	19	TRBV10-3	.	TRBJ2-5	TGTGCCATCAGTGAGCCCGGGACTAGCGGGAGAGGGAGGCAAGAGACCCAGTACTTC	CAISEPGTSGRGRQETQYF
TRBD2	15	TRBV11-1	.	TRBJ2-3	TGTGCCAGCAGCTTCGGCGGGAGTGGTCCAGATACGCAGTATTTT	CASSFGGSGPDTQYF
.	13	TRBV11-2	.	TRBJ2-1	TGTGCCAGCAGCTATAATAGCCCTAGTGAGCAGTTCTTC	CASSYNSPSEQFF
TRBD1	16	TRBV19	.	TRBJ2-2	TGTGCCAGTAGTATCGACAGGGTTGCGAACACCGGGGAGCTGTTTTTT	CASSIDRVANTGELFF
TRBD1	14	TRBV4-2	.	TRBJ1-4	TGTGCCAGCAGCCAGGACAGGGTAGGTGAAAAACTGTTTTTT	CASSQDRVGEKLFF
TRBD1	15	TRBV7-9	.	TRBJ2-4	TGTGCCAGCAGCTTAGGACAGGGGGCAAGGAACATTCAGTACTTC	CASSLGQGARNIQYF
TRBD1	14	TRBV5-1	.	TRBJ1-2	TGCGCCAGCAGCTGGGACAGAGCTGACTATGGCTACACCTTC	CASSWDRADYGYTF
TRBD1	16	TRBV9	.	TRBJ1-5	TGTGCCAGCAGCGTAGCGGGACAGGGTCTTAATCAGCCCCAGCATTTT	CASSVAGQGLNQPQHF
TRBD1	13	TRBV25-1	once	TRBJ2-2	TGTGCCACTAATAAGGGGGCTGGCGGGGAGCTGTTTTTT	CATNKGAGGELFF
TRBD1	17	TRBV5-1	.	TRBJ1-1	TGCGCCAGCAGCTCGAGGGACAGGGGAGCCATGAACACTGAAGCTTTCTTT	CASSSRDRGAMNTEAFF
.	14	TRBV7-2	.	TRBJ1-4	TGTGCCAGCAGCTTAGGTCAGGGTTATCAAAAACTGTTTTTT	CASSLGQGYQKLFF
TRBD2	15	TRBV25-1	.	TRBJ2-2	TGTGCCAGCAGTGAAGCTAGCGGGGGTACCGGGGAGCTGTTTTTT	CASSEASGGTGELFF
.	14	TRBV19	.	TRBJ1-4	TGTGCCACCACCGGGGGGGCTGGTGGTGAAAAACTGTTTTTT	CATTGGAGGEKLFF
.	17	TRBV3-1/TRBV3-2	.	TRBJ2-1	TGTGCCAGCAGCCATGCGGCTAGCGTAAACTCCTACAATGAGCAGTTCTTC	CASSHAASVNSYNEQFF
TRBD1	15	TRBV24-1	few	TRBJ2-7	TGTGCCACCAGTGACCCGGGGGGACAGGGAAACGAGCAGTACTTC	CATSDPGGQGNEQYF
.	15	TRBV20-1	.	TRBJ2-7	TGCAGTGCTAGTAATTCTCCGGCAGGAGGTCGTGAGCAGTACTTC	CSASNSPAGGREQYF
TRBD1	15	TRBV19	few	TRBJ2-7	TGTGCCAGTAGTACCCCGGGACAGGGGAACTACGAGCAGTACTTC	CASSTPGQGNYEQYF
TRBD2	17	TRBV13	once	TRBJ2-3	TGTGCCAGCAGCAAGGGACTAGCGGGAGGAGGCACAGATACGCAGTATTTT	CASSKGLAGGGTDTQYF
TRBD1	18	TRBV5-1	.	TRBJ1-1	TGCGCCAGCAACGAAATGACAGGGAGGAATATAGGGAACACTGAAGCTTTCTTT	CASNEMTGRNIGNTEAFF
TRBD2	17	TRBV7-3	medium-sized	TRBJ2-3	TGTGCCAGCAGCCTTAGCGGGAGGCCTGAGAACGCAGATACGCAGTATTTT	CASSLSGRPENADTQYF